This TCR beta chain was found in a study of blood T cell repertoires in COVID-19. Overall study context: The samples span acute and convalescent COVID-19 from the United States, Italy and Spain.

V lost 2 bases, J lost 0 bases, and 8 bases lay in between. The germline CDR1 and CDR2 sequences are SGHDT and YYEEEE. CDR3 size: 14 residues. The data were produced by immunoSEQ multiplex PCR, yet TCRdb's version contains in-frame clones alone and is incomplete. The sample includes roughly 150,000 clones, roughly nine tenths of them seen just once. The V gene is TRBV5-6, the J gene TRBJ2-5; D gene unclear. The sequence came from a woman aged 60 to 75 with active COVID-19. Sequenced input: peripheral blood. The CDR3 DNA reads as TGTGCCAGCAGCTTCGGTAGTAACCAAGAGACCCAGTACTTC. It codes for CASSFGSNQETQYF.